The present entry profiles one T cell receptor beta chain with its context. Its antigen is undetermined. Data came from immunoSEQ multiplex PCR; TCRdb stores just in-frame clones and leaves some out. The sample carries some 170,000 clones, 92% recorded once. These data come from a study of T cell responses to AZD1222 COVID-19 vaccine. This CDR3 region has 14 residues. Trimming left V 6 bases short and J 4 bases short, with 15 bases between. The germline CDR1 and CDR2 sequences are SNHLY and FYNNEI. Whole-study results and caveats: The donor group comprised mostly white British people and more females; the analysis possibly underestimated clonal diversity. Vaccine-related CD4 TCRs covered spike, predominating at 160-218 and 743-854. AZD1222 recipients seropositive at baseline numbered only 6 or 7. Nearly half of the spike-specific TCRs reportedly recognize variant regions that carry no mutations.

This TCR derives from an adult who received the AZD1222 COVID-19 vaccine. The sequences come from peripheral blood, collected 28 days after the second AZD1222 dose. The chain combines TRBV2 with TRBJ1-1; D is undetermined. The CDR3 sequence: CASRPVGRGTEAFF. In DNA form, the CDR3 reads TGTGCCAGCAGGCCCGTGGGCCGGGGCACTGAAGCTTTCTTT.